The 5 T cell receptor beta chains below all came from one sample that was sequenced in a study of tumor and adjacent non-tumor tissue in lung cancer. The template was RNA from unsorted bulk tissue. This non-tumor lung sample came from over 3 cm beyond the tumor edge. Three rounds of nested PCR, following a modified ARM-PCR protocol, produced the TCRbeta library. Using its own MiXCR run on the multiplex PCR reads, TCRdb lists one record per CDR3 protein. The table includes around 100,000 distinct CDR3 sequences, over 55% detected once. The sequenced sample consisted of distant non-tumor lung tissue. The receptor set was obtained from a man aged 25 to 40 with non-small cell lung cancer.

In regard to this clonotype: An end of the junction does not agree with germline; a read error may underlie this. The V gene is TRBV5-5, the J gene TRBJ2-7; 9 bases agree with TRBD2. The CDR3 loop spans 17 amino acids. Looked up from germline, CDR1 is SGHKS and CDR2 is YYEKEE (reference sequence). CDR3: CASSPNPSPSGVYVQYF. The DNA for the CDR3 is TGTGCCAGCAGCCCCAACCCCTCCCCTAGCGGGGTCTACGTGCAGTACTTC.

There are a few counts of this clonotype. A clone one base away is much larger, so this may be a read error. The chain is built from TRBV10-1 and TRBJ2-1; TRBD2 agrees at 10 bases. The CDR3 length is 15 residues. Germline loops: CDR1 WNHNN, CDR2 SYGVQD (reference sequence). After removal of 7 bases from V and 3 bases from J, the junction contained 6 bases not matched to a gene. The CDR3 bases are TGCGCCAGCAACTCCGGGACTAGCGACTACAATGAGCAGTTCTTC. Translating it yields CASNSGTSDYNEQFF.

On this clonotype: At one of its ends the junction is not consistent with the germline gene, which may arise from a read error. V gene TRBV12-3 or TRBV12-4 combines with J gene TRBJ2-4; the D is unclear. The CDR3 runs to 15 residues. CDR3 in amino acids: CASSPSVRAKDIQYF. In DNA form, the CDR3 reads TGTGCCAGTAGTCCATCCGTGAGAGCCAAAGACATTCAGTACTTC.

About this clonotype: A much larger clone lies one base from this, so it may be a read error. The CDR3 ends on some other residue instead of the conserved phenylalanine or tryptophan, so this is likely a read error. This chain links TRBV5-4 with TRBJ1-1, with D uncertain. Trimming removed 2 bases from V and 8 bases from J, with 10 bases in between. The V gene's germline CDR1 is SGHNT and CDR2 YYREEE (reference sequence). CDR3 size: 12 residues. The CDR3 region is CASSFSGAEAFI. The CDR3 DNA reads as TGTGCCAGCAGCTTTTCAGGTGCCGAAGCTTTCATT.

Details on this clonotype: Given the absence of the conserved phenylalanine or tryptophan at the CDR3 end, a read error is likely. This chain joins TRBV6-5 and TRBJ1-2; unclear D gene. This CDR3 region has 11 residues. In germline, CDR1 is MNHEY, CDR2 SVGAGI. Trimming removed 7 bases at V and 1 base at J, with 4 bases between. The CDR3 region has the DNA TGTGCCAGCAAACATAACTATGGCTACACCCTC. Translated, it gives CASKHNYGYTL.